The 19 T cell receptor beta chains in this list originate from one sample, sequenced in a study of shared clonotypes between healthy human individuals. Sequenced by immunoSEQ multiplex PCR; TCRdb stores in-frame clones only, minus some. Of approximately 500,000 clones in the sample, 75% to 80% are singletons; the top ten hold around 12%. The sample consisted of PBMCs. All receptors derive from a middle-aged woman in good health. Some clones in this sample may be carry-over from other donors' samples.

V is TRBV30 and J is TRBJ2-5, with D perhaps TRBD1 or TRBD2 (5 bases each). The CDR3 consists of 14 residues. Trimming shortened V by 7 bases and J by 3 bases, and 18 bases separated the two germline ends. The germline gives CDR1 GTSNPN, CDR2 SVGIG (reference sequence). The DNA of the CDR3 is TGTGCCTACCGGGCCTGGGGGACGGAAGAGACCCAGTACTTC. It translates to CAYRAWGTEETQYF.

This chain joins TRBV18 and TRBJ2-2; perhaps TRBD1 as D (6 bases). This CDR3 comprises 15 residues. V shed 0 bases and J shed 7 bases, with 12 bases lying between them. CDR1 is KGHSH and CDR2 is LQKENI in the germline V gene. CDR3 bases: TGTGCCAGCTCACCACCCGAGGGGGTTATCGGGGAGCTGTTTTTT. The encoded protein is CASSPPEGVIGELFF.

The chain recombines TRBV15 with TRBJ1-1; unclear D gene. CDR1 is LNHNV, CDR2 YYDKDF, per germline (reference sequence). The V gene lost 4 bases and the J gene lost 3 bases, with 9 bases spanning the gap. The CDR3 runs to 13 residues. CDR3 residues: CATSKGLYTEAFF. In DNA form, the CDR3 reads TGTGCCACCAGCAAAGGACTGTACACTGAAGCTTTCTTT.

This chain connects TRBV2 to TRBJ1-2; a weak D match, TRBD1 (6 bases). Germline V gene sequence: CDR1 SNHLY, CDR2 FYNNEI. The ends were cut back, 1 base at V and 1 base at J, with 13 bases in the middle. This CDR3 contains 16 residues. CDR3 DNA: TGTGCCAGCAGTGAAGGGCAGGGGCTCTTTAACTATGGCTACACCTTC. It is translated as CASSEGQGLFNYGYTF.

V is TRBV18 and J is TRBJ1-4; tentatively, D is TRBD1 (5 bases). The V and J ends lost 3 bases and 11 bases respectively, with 16 bases between them. The CDR3 covers 14 residues. CDR1 is KGHSH, CDR2 LQKENI, per germline. This CDR3 reads CASSPGAGDGKLFF. CDR3 bases: TGTGCCAGCTCACCCGGGGCGGGCGACGGGAAACTGTTTTTT.

The chain combines TRBV30 with TRBJ1-2; possibly TRBD1 for D (6 bases). Trimming took off 4 bases at V and 6 bases at J, with 15 bases between the two ends. Germline V gene data show CDR1 as GTSNPN and CDR2 as SVGIG (reference sequence). This CDR3 spans 13 amino acids. CDR3 in DNA: TGTGCCTGGAAAGAACAGGGTCCGCATGGCTACACCTTC. Translated: CAWKEQGPHGYTF.

In its sample, this clone was seen once. A single base separates this from a much larger clone, so it may be a read error. At the DNA level, this CDR3 is encoded by other sequences in the same sample as well. J is TRBJ1-2 and V is TRBV5-4; D possibly corresponds to TRBD1 (5 bases). Germline values: CDR1 SGHNT, CDR2 YYREEE (reference sequence). Trimming removed 4 bases from V and 2 bases from J, with 12 bases in between. The CDR3 extends over 14 amino acids. CDR3 nucleotide sequence: TGTGCCAGCAGCAGGGGACCAACCAACTATGGCTACACCTTC. Protein: CASSRGPTNYGYTF.

The V call is TRBV5-1, the J call TRBJ2-1; 8 positions match TRBD2. This CDR3 region has 14 residues. After removal of 2 bases from V and 8 bases from J, the junction contained 6 bases not matched to a gene. Germline V gives CDR1 SGHRS, CDR2 YFSETQ. The CDR3 DNA is TGCGCCAGCAGCTTCCGGGAGGGCCTCGATGAGCAGTTCTTC. Its protein is CASSFREGLDEQFF.

With respect to this clone: The junction departs from the called germline gene at one end, perhaps through a read error. The genes are TRBV7-7 and TRBJ2-3, with D unresolved. Germline CDR1 is SSHAT and CDR2 is FNYEAQ (reference sequence). This CDR3 has 15 amino acids. The CDR3 region is CASSLGSTSTDTQYF. CDR3 DNA sequence: TGTGCTAGCAGCTTGGGTTCAACTAGCACAGATACGCAGTATTTT.

In its sample, this clone was seen once. This sequence joins TRBV18 and TRBJ2-1; 11 nucleotides agree with TRBD2. Germline-derived CDR1 and CDR2 are KGHSH and LQKENI. This CDR3 comprises 15 residues. V lost 0 bases to trimming and J lost 9 bases; unmatched junction nucleotides: 4. The CDR3 DNA reads TGTGCCAGCTCACCACCACTAGCGGGAGACGGTGAGCAGTTCTTC. It yields the protein CASSPPLAGDGEQFF.

The CDR3 DNA is TGTGCCAGCAGCTTGCGACAGGTGGGTTACACTGAAGCTTTCTTT. Protein sequence: CASSLRQVGYTEAFF. This chain joins TRBV5-5 and TRBJ1-1; weak D call: TRBD1 (6 bases). CDR1 and CDR2 (germline): SGHKS, YYEKEE (reference sequence). Trimming cost V 1 base and J 3 bases, with 13 bases left between them. The CDR3 is made up of 15 amino acids.

The J gene is TRBJ1-1, the V gene TRBV11-1, with TRBD1 as a possible D gene (6 bases). The CDR3 is made up of 15 amino acids. CDR1 is SGHAT, CDR2 FQDESV, per germline (reference sequence). V lost 3 bases, J lost 1 base, and 12 bases lay in between. The CDR3 bases are TGTGCCAGCAGCTTTAACAGGGTCCGGAACACTGAAGCTTTCTTT. Translation: CASSFNRVRNTEAFF.

The chain couples TRBV28 to TRBJ2-3, with D unclear. The CDR3 has 16 amino acids. Germline V gene data show CDR1 as MDHEN and CDR2 as SYDVKM. Trimming cost V 4 bases and J 1 base, with 15 bases left between them. This CDR3 is CASSSPAGLGTDTQYF. CDR3 nucleotides: TGTGCCAGCAGTTCACCGGCCGGGTTGGGCACAGATACGCAGTATTTT.

V usage is TRBV27 and J usage is TRBJ1-2; no definite D call. Trimming took 3 bases from V and 6 from J, leaving 5 bases between them. The CDR3 is 11 amino acids. From germline, CDR1 is MNHEY and CDR2 SMNVEV (reference sequence). The CDR3 DNA follows: TGTGCCAGCAGTTTGACTGATGGCTACACCTTC. Its protein is CASSLTDGYTF.

V and J are TRBV5-1 and TRBJ2-2; perhaps TRBD2 as D (5 bases). This CDR3 is 16 amino acids long. Germline assignment: CDR1 SGHRS and CDR2 YFSETQ. V lost 5 bases, J lost 5 bases, and 19 bases lay in between. CDR3 in DNA: TGCGCCAGCAGTTACCCAATACTACCGGGGACCGGGGAGCTGTTTTTT. Translating gives CASSYPILPGTGELFF.

The chain links TRBV15 to TRBJ2-1; 8 nucleotides align to TRBD2. The CDR3 runs to 16 residues. V dropped 1 base and J dropped 3; count of bases not matched to a gene: 5. Germline V lookup: CDR1 LNHNV, CDR2 YYDKDF (reference sequence). The CDR3 DNA sequence: TGTGCCACCAGCAGAGGAGTAGCGGGACTCTACAATGAGCAGTTCTTC. This sequence encodes CATSRGVAGLYNEQFF.

The chain combines TRBV15 with TRBJ2-4; the D is unclear. V was pared by 1 base and J by 3 bases, with 10 bases between. Germline CDR1 is LNHNV and CDR2 is YYDKDF (reference sequence). The length of the CDR3 is 15 residues. In DNA form, the CDR3 reads TGTGCCACCAGCAGAGGAGAGTCGCTCAAAAACATTCAGTACTTC. It translates to CATSRGESLKNIQYF.

The J gene is TRBJ2-3, the V gene TRBV4-1; D perhaps matches TRBD2 (5 bases). The germline CDR1 and CDR2 sequences are MGHRA and YSYEKL. CDR3 size: 14 residues. Trimming removed 1 base from V and 4 bases from J, with 9 bases in between. The CDR3 DNA reads as TGCGCCAGCAGCCAAGCCGGGGTGGCAGATACGCAGTATTTT. It translates to CASSQAGVADTQYF.

The V and J genes are TRBV6-6 and TRBJ2-1; no clear D gene. Germline V gives CDR1 MNHNY, CDR2 SVGAGI (reference sequence). The length of the CDR3 is 14 residues. Trimming removed 0 bases from V and 0 bases from J, with 3 bases in between. CDR3 sequence: CASSYSSSYNEQFF. The CDR3 nucleotides read TGTGCCAGCAGTTACTCAAGCTCCTACAATGAGCAGTTCTTC.